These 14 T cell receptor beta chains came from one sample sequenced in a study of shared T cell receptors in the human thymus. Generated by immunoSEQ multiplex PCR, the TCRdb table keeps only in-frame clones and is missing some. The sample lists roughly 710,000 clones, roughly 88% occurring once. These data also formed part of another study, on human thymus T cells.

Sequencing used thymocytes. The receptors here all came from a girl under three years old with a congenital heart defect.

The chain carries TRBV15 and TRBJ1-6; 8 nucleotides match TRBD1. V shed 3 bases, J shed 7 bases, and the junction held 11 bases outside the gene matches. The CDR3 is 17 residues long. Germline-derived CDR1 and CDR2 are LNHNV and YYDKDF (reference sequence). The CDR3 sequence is CATSSHRPGGTNSPLHF. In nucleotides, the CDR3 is TGTGCCACCAGCAGCCACCGGCCAGGGGGCACGAATTCACCCCTCCACTTT.

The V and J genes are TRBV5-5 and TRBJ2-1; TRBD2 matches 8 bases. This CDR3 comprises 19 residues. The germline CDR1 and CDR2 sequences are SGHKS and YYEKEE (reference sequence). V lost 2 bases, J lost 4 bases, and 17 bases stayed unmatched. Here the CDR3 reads CASSFPTRGRGDIYNEQFF. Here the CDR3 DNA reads TGTGCCAGCAGCTTTCCCACCCGGGGGCGGGGGGACATTTACAATGAGCAGTTCTTC. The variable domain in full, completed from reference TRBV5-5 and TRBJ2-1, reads DAGVTQSPTHLIKTRGQQVTLRCSPISGHKSVSWYQQVLGQGPQFIFQYYEKEERGRGNFPDRFSARQFPNYSSELNVNALLLGDSALYLCASSFPTRGRGDIYNEQFFGPGTRLTVL.

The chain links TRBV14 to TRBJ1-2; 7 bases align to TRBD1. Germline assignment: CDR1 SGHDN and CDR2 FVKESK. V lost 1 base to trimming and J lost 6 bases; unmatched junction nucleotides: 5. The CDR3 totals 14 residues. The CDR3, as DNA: TGTGCCAGCAGCCAAGGACAGGGAGCTGATGGCTACACCTTC. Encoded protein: CASSQGQGADGYTF.

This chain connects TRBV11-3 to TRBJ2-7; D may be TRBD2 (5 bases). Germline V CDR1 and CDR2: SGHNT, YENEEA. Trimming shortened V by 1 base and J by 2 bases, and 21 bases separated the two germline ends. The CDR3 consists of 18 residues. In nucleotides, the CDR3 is TGTGCCAGCAGCTTAGGGGATGGTGGTCCGGGGAAGCCCTACGAGCAGTACTTC. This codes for CASSLGDGGPGKPYEQYF.

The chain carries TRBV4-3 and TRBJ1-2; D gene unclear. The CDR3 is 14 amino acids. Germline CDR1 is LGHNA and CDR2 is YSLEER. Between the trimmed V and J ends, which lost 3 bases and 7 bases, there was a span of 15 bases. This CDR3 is CASSHKPLGGGYTF. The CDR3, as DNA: TGCGCCAGCAGCCACAAGCCGCTGGGAGGTGGCTACACCTTC.

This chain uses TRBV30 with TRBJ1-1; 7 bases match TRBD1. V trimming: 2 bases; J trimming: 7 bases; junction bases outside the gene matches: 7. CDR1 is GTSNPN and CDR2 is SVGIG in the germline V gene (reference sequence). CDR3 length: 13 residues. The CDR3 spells CAWSNYRGYEAFF. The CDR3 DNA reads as TGTGCCTGGAGTAATTACAGGGGATATGAAGCTTTCTTT.

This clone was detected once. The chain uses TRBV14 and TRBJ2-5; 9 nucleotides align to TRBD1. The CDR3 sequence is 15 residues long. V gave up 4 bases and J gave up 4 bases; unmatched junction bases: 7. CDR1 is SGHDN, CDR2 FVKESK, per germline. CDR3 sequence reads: CASSPNGTGRETQYF. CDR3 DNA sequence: TGTGCCAGCAGCCCGAATGGGACAGGGAGAGAGACCCAGTACTTC.

CDR3 sequence reads: CATSRDLNSGQVGSYEQYF. The CDR3 bases are TGTGCCACCAGCAGAGATTTAAACTCAGGGCAGGTGGGCTCCTACGAGCAGTACTTC. The rearrangement joins TRBV15 to TRBJ2-7, with a tentative D call TRBD1 (5 bases). The germline V and J ends were trimmed by 0 bases and 0 bases, with 21 bases remaining between them. CDR1 and CDR2 from the germline V gene are LNHNV and YYDKDF (reference sequence). CDR3 length: 19 amino acids.

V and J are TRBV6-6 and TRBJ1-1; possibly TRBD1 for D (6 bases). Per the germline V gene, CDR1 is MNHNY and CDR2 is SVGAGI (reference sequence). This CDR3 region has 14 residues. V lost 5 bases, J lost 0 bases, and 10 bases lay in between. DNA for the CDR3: TGTGCCAGCAGTGAGACAGGCCTGAACACTGAAGCTTTCTTT. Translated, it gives CASSETGLNTEAFF.

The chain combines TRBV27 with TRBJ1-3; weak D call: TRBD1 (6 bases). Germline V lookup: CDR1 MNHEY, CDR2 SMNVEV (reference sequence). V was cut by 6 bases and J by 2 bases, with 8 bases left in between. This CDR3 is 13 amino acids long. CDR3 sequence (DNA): TGTGCCAGCAGCACAGGGCCTGGAAACACCATATATTTT. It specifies CASSTGPGNTIYF.

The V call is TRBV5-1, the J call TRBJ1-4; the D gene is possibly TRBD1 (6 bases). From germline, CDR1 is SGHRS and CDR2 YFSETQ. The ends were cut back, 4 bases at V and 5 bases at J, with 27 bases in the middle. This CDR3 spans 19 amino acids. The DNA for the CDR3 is TGCGCCAGCAGCCGTGTGGGGGCCTCCGTGGGCTTTACAAATGAAAAACTGTTTTTT. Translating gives CASSRVGASVGFTNEKLFF.

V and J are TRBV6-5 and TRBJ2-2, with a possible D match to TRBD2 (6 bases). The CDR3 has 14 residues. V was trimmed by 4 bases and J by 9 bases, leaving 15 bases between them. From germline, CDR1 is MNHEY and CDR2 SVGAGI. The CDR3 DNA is TGTGCCAGCAGTTCTCGGACTAATCCCCGGGAGCTGTTTTTT. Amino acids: CASSSRTNPRELFF.

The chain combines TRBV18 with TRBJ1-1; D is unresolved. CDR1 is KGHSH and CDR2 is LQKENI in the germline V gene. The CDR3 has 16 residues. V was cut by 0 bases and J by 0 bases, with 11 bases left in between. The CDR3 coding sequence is TGTGCCAGCTCACCACCGGGAGGGTCGCTGAACACTGAAGCTTTCTTT. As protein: CASSPPGGSLNTEAFF.

This CDR3 reads CASSPSGNTDTQYF. DNA for the CDR3: TGTGCCAGCAGTCCTAGCGGTAACACAGATACGCAGTATTTT. This chain connects TRBV6-1 to TRBJ2-3; 7 bases agree with TRBD2. After removal of 5 bases from V and 2 bases from J, the junction contained 4 bases not matched to a gene. CDR1 and CDR2 from the germline V gene are MNHNS and SASEGT. CDR3 length: 14 residues.